This paragraph reports one TCR beta chain. Antigen unknown. This specimen belongs to a study of cytomegalovirus exposure and HLA in healthy donors. Study in general: Prior work identified about 120 million unique TCR beta sequences in around 170 million T cells.

A multiplex PCR was run with 60 Vbeta primers and 13 Jbeta primers. TCRdb's copy holds only in-frame clones and misses some; the assay was immunoSEQ multiplex PCR. The sample lists 200,000 or so clones; 84% were seen once. CDR3 length: 15 amino acids. Germline V CDR1 and CDR2: MGHRA, YSYEKL. With V trimmed by 3 bases and J by 2 bases, 4 bases remained unmatched. Study-level results: As confirmed in vitro, a few CMV-associated chains were specific for CMV antigens. In an earlier analysis, in fewer than 700 donors, most V segments appeared productive either ~87% or ~30% of the time. TCR beta V- and J-gene trimming was later associated with a missense DCLRE1C variant.

Sequences were obtained from PBMCs. This sequence was found in a woman in her 50s in good health and CMV-seropositive. V usage is TRBV4-1 and J usage is TRBJ1-5; 7 bases agree with TRBD1. CDR3 protein: CASSQTGKGNQPQHF. As DNA, the CDR3 is TGCGCCAGCAGCCAGACAGGGAAGGGCAATCAGCCCCAGCATTTT.